Shown below are 20 T cell receptor beta chains from a single sample sequenced in a study of cytomegalovirus exposure and HLA in healthy donors. In the PCR, 60 Vbeta and 13 Jbeta primers were used. Sequencing used immunoSEQ multiplex PCR; TCRdb keeps in-frame clones, though not all of them. The sample shows fewer than 250,000 clones, under 80% of them seen only once. Sequenced: PBMCs. The source of these receptors is a woman in her twenties or thirties in good health and CMV-seronegative.

Only one count was recorded for this clone. The genes are TRBV29-1 and TRBJ2-7; TRBD1 agrees at 9 bases. Germline V CDR1 and CDR2: SQVTM, ANQGSEA. The CDR3 totals 13 residues. Trimming took 6 bases from V and 6 from J; bases not matched to a gene: 9. CDR3 sequence: CSVAPGQGTEQYF. In nucleotides, the CDR3 is TGCAGCGTAGCCCCGGGACAGGGAACCGAGCAGTACTTC.

The rearrangement uses TRBV7-9 and TRBJ2-5, with D maybe TRBD2 (6 bases). The CDR3 spans 16 residues. Germline values: CDR1 SEHNR, CDR2 FQNEAQ (reference sequence). V lost 4 bases to trimming and J lost 2 bases, with 17 bases between them. CDR3 loop: CASSSRSAGQQETQYF. In DNA form, the CDR3 reads TGTGCCAGCAGCTCTCGCTCAGCGGGCCAACAAGAGACCCAGTACTTC.

The J gene is TRBJ2-5, the V gene TRBV7-8; no reliable D call. Judging by the DNA end, TRBJ2-7 fits better; the J call may be wrong. The germline V gene encodes CDR1 SGHVS and CDR2 FQNEAQ. This CDR3 is 15 amino acids long. As DNA, the CDR3 is TGTGCCAGCAGCCGGCCGCGGCTGAGCTCCTACGAGCAGTACTTC. It encodes CASSRPRLSSYEQYF.

CDR3 in amino acids: CASSQSLGGGYTEAFF. Here the CDR3 DNA reads TGCGCCAGCAGCCAAAGCCTTGGGGGAGGGTACACTGAAGCTTTCTTT. J is TRBJ1-1 and V is TRBV4-1, with a tentative D call TRBD1 (5 bases). Germline CDR1 is MGHRA and CDR2 is YSYEKL. V was trimmed by 2 bases and J by 3 bases, leaving 16 bases between them. This CDR3 spans 16 amino acids.

This chain joins TRBV7-2 and TRBJ1-5; no reliable D call. V dropped 1 base and J dropped 0 bases, with 10 bases sitting between them. Germline V gene lookup returns CDR1 SGHTA and CDR2 FQGNSA. The CDR3 length is 16 residues. The DNA for the CDR3 is TGTGCCAGCAGCTTAGTCCCCGAGATTAGCAATCAGCCCCAGCATTTT. Amino acids: CASSLVPEISNQPQHF.

V and J are TRBV30 and TRBJ2-7; D might be TRBD1 (6 bases). The CDR3 has 13 residues. V lost 2 bases to trimming and J lost 0 bases, with 8 bases between them. Germline CDR1 is GTSNPN and CDR2 is SVGIG (reference sequence). The CDR3 DNA sequence: TGTGCCTGGAGTTGGGGGCTCTCCTACGAGCAGTACTTC. Protein product: CAWSWGLSYEQYF.

This clone was counted between two and nine times. This sequence joins TRBV6-1 and TRBJ1-3; 9 bases match TRBD1. The length of the CDR3 is 15 residues. V trimming: 5 bases; J trimming: 3 bases; junction bases outside the gene matches: 5. Looked up from germline, CDR1 is MNHNS and CDR2 is SASEGT. The CDR3 protein is CASSPQGAFGNTIYF. The CDR3 coding sequence is TGTGCCAGCAGTCCACAGGGGGCCTTTGGAAACACCATATATTTT.

J is TRBJ1-6 and V is TRBV6-5; 7 bases line up with TRBD1. The CDR3 loop spans 14 amino acids. Unmatched junction bases numbered 6, after V lost 3 bases and J lost 10 bases. Germline-derived CDR1 and CDR2 are MNHEY and SVGAGI. The CDR3 sequence: CASSYQYRGSPLHF. In nucleotides, the CDR3 is TGTGCCAGCAGTTATCAGTACAGGGGCTCACCCCTCCACTTT.

As concerns this clone: This CDR3 is also generated by other DNA sequences in the sample. The V gene is TRBV19, the J gene TRBJ1-1, with D perhaps matching TRBD1 (6 bases). Deletions cut 4 bases from V and 5 bases from J, with 11 bases between. The CDR3 runs to 13 residues. Germline V gene sequence: CDR1 LNHDA, CDR2 SQIVND (reference sequence). CDR3 DNA: TGTGCCAGTAGTAACAGGGATCGGACTGAAGCTTTCTTT. It encodes CASSNRDRTEAFF.

The chain recombines TRBV5-6 with TRBJ2-1, with 9 positions matching TRBD1. The ends lost 3 bases at V and 2 bases at J; junction bases unmatched: 3. Germline values: CDR1 SGHDT, CDR2 YYEEEE. The CDR3 has 15 amino acids. DNA of the CDR3: TGTGCCAGCAGCTACGGGACAGGGACCTACAATGAGCAGTTCTTC. Translating gives CASSYGTGTYNEQFF.

With respect to this clone: Mismatch with germline at one junction end may stem from a read error. The V call is TRBV30, the J call TRBJ1-5; possibly TRBD1 for D (6 bases). Germline CDR1 and CDR2: GTSNPN and SVGIG (reference sequence). There are 13 residues in the CDR3. The CDR3 loop reads CAGSRDTNQPQHF. CDR3 in DNA: TGTGCCGGGAGTCGGGACACAAATCAGCCCCAGCATTTT.

This clone appeared a single time. V is TRBV29-1 and J is TRBJ2-1, with D tentatively TRBD2 (5 bases). The CDR3 has 14 amino acids. Looked up from germline, CDR1 is SQVTM and CDR2 is ANQGSEA. Trimming took off 7 bases at V and 4 bases at J, with 17 bases between the two ends. The CDR3 protein is CSARRSEGYNEQFF. CDR3 sequence (DNA): TGCAGCGCCAGGAGGTCAGAGGGTTACAATGAGCAGTTCTTC.

The V and J genes are TRBV5-4 and TRBJ2-7; D unclear. Trimming removed 4 bases at V and 5 bases at J, with 13 bases between. Germline V gene lookup returns CDR1 SGHNT and CDR2 YYREEE (reference sequence). The CDR3 is made up of 13 amino acids. CDR3 in amino acids: CASSVEPPDEQYF. The CDR3 nucleotides are TGTGCCAGCAGCGTTGAACCCCCGGACGAGCAGTACTTC.

This rearrangement joins TRBV11-2 to TRBJ1-2, with 12 bases matching TRBD1. CDR1 and CDR2 (germline): SGHAT, FQNNGV. This CDR3 is built from 15 residues. V lost 5 bases to trimming and J lost 7 bases; unmatched junction nucleotides: 8. The CDR3 loop reads CASSAGTGGDPGYTF. As DNA, the CDR3 is TGTGCCAGCAGCGCAGGGACAGGGGGCGATCCTGGCTACACCTTC.

This chain joins TRBV18 and TRBJ2-5; D uncertain. V was cut by 3 bases and J by 6 bases, with 17 bases left in between. This CDR3 is 15 amino acids long. Germline lookup yields CDR1 KGHSH and CDR2 LQKENI. CDR3 nucleotides: TGTGCCAGCTCACCTCCCGGTGACTTTTTCCAGACCCAGTACTTC. This sequence encodes CASSPPGDFFQTQYF.

This clone was seen a few times. At one boundary the junction diverges from the germline segment, which might be a read error. The chain carries TRBV30 and TRBJ2-1; 13 bases agree with TRBD2. The CDR3 totals 15 residues. From germline, CDR1 is GTSNPN and CDR2 SVGIG (reference sequence). CDR3 DNA: TGTGCCTGGAGTGTACTAGCGGGGGGGTACAATGAGCAGATCTTC. Amino acid sequence: CAWSVLAGGYNEQIF. Complete variable domain (other parts from reference TRBV30 and TRBJ2-1): SQTIHQWPATLVQPVGSPLSLECTVEGTSNPNLYWYRQAAGRGLQLLFYSVGIGQISSEVPQNLSASRPQDRQFILSSKKLLLSDSGFYLCAWSVLAGGYNEQIFGPGTRLTVL.

V usage is TRBV5-6 and J usage is TRBJ1-2, with 9 bases aligning to TRBD1. Germline assignment: CDR1 SGHDT and CDR2 YYEEEE. The CDR3 length is 14 residues. J lost 8 bases, V lost 2 bases, and 7 bases had no gene match. The CDR3 bases are TGTGCCAGCAGCTTACGCGGGACAGGGAACGGCTACACCTTC. Its translation: CASSLRGTGNGYTF.

This clone showed up just a few times. The CDR3 does not end in the conserved phenylalanine or tryptophan, so this is likely a read error. The chain joins TRBV9 to TRBJ2-2; D remains unclear. Per the germline V gene, CDR1 is SGDLS and CDR2 is YYNGEE. V was pared by 7 bases and J by 4 bases, with 8 bases between. CDR3 size: 12 residues. The DNA for the CDR3 is TGTGCCAGCCGCGCCCGCACCGGGGAGCTGTTTTTG. Translation: CASRARTGELFL.

The chain uses TRBV6-5 and TRBJ2-4; unclear D gene. V was shortened by 9 bases and J by 6 bases, with 9 bases between the two germline ends. The V gene's germline CDR1 is MNHEY and CDR2 SVGAGI. CDR3 length: 11 amino acids. The CDR3: CASGVGNIQYF. CDR3 nucleotides: TGTGCCAGTGGAGTGGGAAACATTCAGTACTTC.

This chain joins TRBV19 and TRBJ1-2; TRBD1 is a possible D gene (6 bases). V dropped 0 bases and J dropped 7 bases, with 9 bases sitting between them. This CDR3 has 13 amino acids. Germline CDR1 LNHDA, CDR2 SQIVND (reference sequence). The CDR3 reads CASSIDHRVGYTF. CDR3 in DNA: TGTGCCAGTAGTATAGACCACAGGGTTGGCTACACCTTC.